The 22 T cell receptor beta chains listed next were all sequenced from one sample in a study of OX40 agonist ivuxolimab in advanced cancers. Some clones are missing from TCRdb's copy, which holds only in-frame ones; the method was immunoSEQ multiplex PCR. In the table there are 69,000 or so clones, 85% to 90% of which are singletons. Source: CD4+ or CD8+ T cells sorted from blood, taken in a trial of the OX40 agonist ivuxolimab. Receptors were obtained from an adult with an advanced solid tumor such as melanoma, head and neck, liver or kidney cancer.

V gene TRBV11-2 combines with J gene TRBJ2-1; no clear D. The V gene lost 2 bases and the J gene lost 10 bases, with 9 bases spanning the gap. This CDR3 contains 12 residues. Per the germline V gene, CDR1 is SGHAT and CDR2 is FQNNGV. The CDR3 protein is CASSLLHEEQFF. The CDR3 DNA reads as TGTGCCAGCAGCTTACTACACGAGGAGCAGTTCTTC.

The CDR3 DNA follows: TGCGCCAGCAGCCTCATGGCGGGGGTGGACTACGAGCAGTACTTC. Translated: CASSLMAGVDYEQYF. The rearrangement links TRBV5-1 to TRBJ2-7; 7 positions agree with TRBD2. The junction had 10 bases not matched to a gene; V was cut back by 4 bases and J by 3 bases. The CDR3 covers 15 residues. Germline V gene data show CDR1 as SGHRS and CDR2 as YFSETQ.

The chain links TRBV5-5 to TRBJ1-1; 10 bases fit TRBD1. After removal of 3 bases from V and 8 bases from J, the junction contained 4 bases not matched to a gene. Germline CDR1 and CDR2: SGHKS and YYEKEE (reference sequence). The CDR3 contains 13 residues. The CDR3 is CASSSGTGEEAFF. DNA for the CDR3: TGTGCCAGCAGCTCAGGGACAGGGGAGGAAGCTTTCTTT.

A few counts support this clone. This chain uses TRBV7-9 with TRBJ1-4, with unresolved D. Germline V gene sequence: CDR1 SEHNR, CDR2 FQNEAQ (reference sequence). The CDR3 extends over 16 amino acids. V shed 1 base and J shed 3 bases, with 12 bases lying between them. CDR3 in DNA: TGTGCCAGCAGCTTAGTACTGTGGACTCCTAATGAAAAACTGTTTTTT. Its translation is CASSLVLWTPNEKLFF.

This rearrangement joins TRBV18 to TRBJ2-1, with D tentatively TRBD2 (6 bases). The germline V gene has CDR1 KGHSH and CDR2 LQKENI. This CDR3 is built from 16 residues. Trimming left V 2 bases short and J 8 bases short, with 19 bases between. CDR3 sequence: CASSPAPGGVGDEQFF. DNA for the CDR3: TGTGCCAGCTCACCAGCCCCAGGCGGGGTGGGCGATGAGCAGTTCTTC.

The rearrangement uses TRBV7-9 and TRBJ1-5; D is ambiguous. Germline assignment: CDR1 SEHNR and CDR2 FQNEAQ (reference sequence). The V and J ends lost 5 bases and 7 bases respectively, with 9 bases between them. The CDR3 covers 12 residues. CDR3 loop: CASSRFSQPQHF. The CDR3 coding sequence is TGTGCCAGCAGCAGGTTTAGCCAGCCCCAGCATTTT.

The chain links TRBV7-8 to TRBJ1-6, with no clear D. CDR3 length: 16 residues. V lost 1 base to trimming and J lost 6 bases, with 13 bases between them. Per germline, CDR1 SGHVS and CDR2 FQNEAQ. The CDR3, as DNA: TGTGCCAGCAGCTTAGGCTTGGTGGCATCTAATTCACCCCTCCACTTT. Translation gives CASSLGLVASNSPLHF.

The chain joins TRBV4-3 to TRBJ2-1; maybe TRBD1 (5 bases). The V gene's germline CDR1 is LGHNA and CDR2 YSLEER. V was clipped by 1 base and J by 10 bases, with 8 bases between them. The CDR3 is 12 amino acids. CDR3 in amino acids: CASSQGRTEQFF. CDR3 in DNA: TGCGCCAGCAGCCAAGGTAGGACAGAGCAGTTCTTC.

Many counts were recorded for this clone. The chain combines TRBV11-1 with TRBJ2-7; unclear D gene. V lost 1 base, J lost 1 base, and 14 bases lay in between. CDR1 SGHAT and CDR2 FQDESV come from the germline V gene (reference sequence). The CDR3 loop spans 16 amino acids. The CDR3 region is CASSLDSPIRSYEQYF. The CDR3 bases are TGTGCCAGCAGCTTAGATTCCCCGATTCGGTCCTACGAGCAGTACTTC.

The chain uses TRBV6-6 and TRBJ1-5; D uncertain. V was pared by 5 bases and J by 0 bases, with 5 bases between. The CDR3 spans 13 residues. Per the germline V gene, CDR1 is MNHNY and CDR2 is SVGAGI (reference sequence). CDR3 residues: CASSLHSNQPQHF. For the CDR3, the DNA is TGTGCCAGCAGTCTTCATAGCAATCAGCCCCAGCATTTT.

J is TRBJ1-1 and V is TRBV11-2; D is perhaps TRBD1 (5 bases). The germline V and J ends were trimmed by 2 bases and 4 bases, with 23 bases remaining between them. This CDR3 spans 18 amino acids. Germline CDR1 SGHAT, CDR2 FQNNGV. The CDR3 here is CASSLMFRGRGEGTEAFF. CDR3 coding DNA: TGTGCCAGCAGCTTAATGTTCAGAGGGAGAGGGGAAGGCACTGAAGCTTTCTTT.

J is TRBJ1-1 and V is TRBV7-2; D is undetermined. The CDR3 runs to 14 residues. Trimming removed 8 bases at V and 4 bases at J, with 17 bases between. Per the germline V gene, CDR1 is SGHTA and CDR2 is FQGNSA. The CDR3 DNA reads as TGTGCCAGCTTCGAACCGGGAGGGATCACTGAAGCTTTCTTT. Translated: CASFEPGGITEAFF.

This chain uses TRBV13 with TRBJ1-1, with unresolved D. Trimming cost V 5 bases and J 10 bases, with 20 bases left between them. The CDR3 has 14 amino acids. From germline, CDR1 is PRHDT and CDR2 FYEKMQ (reference sequence). The CDR3 protein is CASSPQTGRFSAFF. For the CDR3, the DNA is TGTGCCAGCAGCCCCCAGACTGGACGGTTCTCAGCTTTCTTT.

The chain joins TRBV14 to TRBJ2-1; maybe TRBD2 (6 bases). Trimming removed 4 bases at V and 4 bases at J, with 11 bases between. The CDR3 has 14 amino acids. The germline V gene encodes CDR1 SGHDN and CDR2 FVKESK. The CDR3 nucleotides read TGTGCCAGCAGCCCCTCGGGGGATTACAATGAGCAGTTCTTC. Its protein is CASSPSGDYNEQFF.

Regarding this clone: Other DNA sequences in the sample encode the same CDR3. The rearrangement uses TRBV7-2 and TRBJ2-7; 9 nucleotides match TRBD1. CDR1 and CDR2 from the germline V gene are SGHTA and FQGNSA. This CDR3 is 14 amino acids long. Unmatched junction bases numbered 3, after V lost 3 bases and J lost 3 bases. CDR3 in DNA: TGTGCCAGCAGCTTCGACAGGGGGGGCTACGAGCAGTACTTC. Translating it yields CASSFDRGGYEQYF. Variable domain in full (rest from reference TRBV7-2 and TRBJ2-7): GAGVSQSPSNKVTEKGKDVELRCDPISGHTALYWYRQSLGQGLEFLIYFQGNSAPDKSGLPSDRFSAERTGGSVSTLTIQRTQQEDSAVYLCASSFDRGGYEQYFGPGTRLTVT.

The chain is built from TRBV7-3 and TRBJ2-4; 9 nucleotides align to TRBD1. CDR1 is SGHTA, CDR2 FQGTGA, per germline. The CDR3 consists of 15 residues. Trimming took 5 bases from V and 6 from J; bases not matched to a gene: 8. CDR3 sequence: CASSPTGGAGNIQYF. CDR3 nucleotide sequence: TGTGCCAGCAGCCCCACAGGGGGCGCGGGAAACATTCAGTACTTC.

J is TRBJ1-5 and V is TRBV19, with D possibly TRBD1 on 6 matching bases. The CDR3 runs to 15 residues. V lost 4 bases, J lost 7 bases, and 17 bases lay in between. Germline CDR1 and CDR2: LNHDA and SQIVND (reference sequence). This CDR3 is CASSNGAQGIQPQHF. The CDR3, as DNA: TGTGCCAGTAGTAACGGGGCTCAGGGGATCCAGCCCCAGCATTTT. The whole variable domain, remainder taken from reference TRBV19 and TRBJ1-5, is DGGITQSPKYLFRKEGQNVTLSCEQNLNHDAMYWYRQDPGQGLRLIYYSQIVNDFQKGDIAEGYSVSREKKESFPLTVTSAQKNPTAFYLCASSNGAQGIQPQHFGDGTRLSIL.

This chain connects TRBV6-5 to TRBJ1-2; D uncertain. The germline gives CDR1 MNHEY, CDR2 SVGAGI. CDR3 length: 14 residues. The V and J ends lost 0 bases and 4 bases respectively, with 9 bases between them. The CDR3 nucleotides are TGTGCCAGCAGTTACTCGAATTCGGGCTATGGCTACACCTTC. The encoded protein is CASSYSNSGYGYTF.

The chain employs TRBV6-5 and TRBJ2-1, with TRBD2 matching 8 bases. There are 15 residues in the CDR3. Germline trimming cut 7 bases from V and 4 bases from J; bases unmatched to any gene: 9. The germline V gene encodes CDR1 MNHEY and CDR2 SVGAGI. DNA of the CDR3: TGTGCCAGCAAACCCGAACTAGCGGTGTACAATGAGCAGTTCTTC. Translation gives CASKPELAVYNEQFF.

The chain has TRBV9 and TRBJ2-3; 8 positions agree with TRBD2. Per the germline V gene, CDR1 is SGDLS and CDR2 is YYNGEE. The CDR3 is 17 residues long. The trim removed 4 bases at V and 2 bases at J, leaving 12 bases unmatched. The CDR3 region is CASSSLERESNTDTQYF. The DNA of the CDR3 is TGTGCCAGCAGCTCCCTCGAGCGGGAGTCCAACACAGATACGCAGTATTTT.

V and J are TRBV5-4 and TRBJ2-7; 8 bases are shared with TRBD2. The J segment lost 2 bases and the V segment lost 4 bases, leaving 8 bases of the junction unmatched. Looked up from germline, CDR1 is SGHNT and CDR2 is YYREEE (reference sequence). The CDR3 runs to 15 residues. The CDR3 DNA reads as TGTGCCAGCAGCCGACCCGGGACTAGGCCCTACGAGCAGTACTTC. Protein sequence: CASSRPGTRPYEQYF.

The rearrangement joins TRBV19 to TRBJ2-1; 10 positions agree with TRBD2. There are 16 residues in the CDR3. The junction had 12 bases not matched to a gene; V was cut back by 9 bases and J by 4 bases. The germline V gene has CDR1 LNHDA and CDR2 SQIVND (reference sequence). The CDR3 loop is CASTRSGTSAYNEQFF. CDR3 DNA sequence: TGTGCCAGCACCCGCTCAGGGACTAGCGCGTACAATGAGCAGTTCTTC.